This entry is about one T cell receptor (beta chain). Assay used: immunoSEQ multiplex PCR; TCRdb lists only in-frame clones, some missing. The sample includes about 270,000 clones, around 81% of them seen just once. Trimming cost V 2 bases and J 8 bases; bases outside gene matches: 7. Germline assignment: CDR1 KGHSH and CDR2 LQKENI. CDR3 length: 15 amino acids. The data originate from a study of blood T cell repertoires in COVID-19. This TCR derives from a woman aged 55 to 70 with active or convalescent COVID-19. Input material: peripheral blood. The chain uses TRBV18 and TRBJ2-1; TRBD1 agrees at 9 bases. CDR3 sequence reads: CASSPITGGHYEQFF. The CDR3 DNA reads TGTGCCAGCTCACCAATCACAGGGGGCCACTATGAGCAGTTCTTC.